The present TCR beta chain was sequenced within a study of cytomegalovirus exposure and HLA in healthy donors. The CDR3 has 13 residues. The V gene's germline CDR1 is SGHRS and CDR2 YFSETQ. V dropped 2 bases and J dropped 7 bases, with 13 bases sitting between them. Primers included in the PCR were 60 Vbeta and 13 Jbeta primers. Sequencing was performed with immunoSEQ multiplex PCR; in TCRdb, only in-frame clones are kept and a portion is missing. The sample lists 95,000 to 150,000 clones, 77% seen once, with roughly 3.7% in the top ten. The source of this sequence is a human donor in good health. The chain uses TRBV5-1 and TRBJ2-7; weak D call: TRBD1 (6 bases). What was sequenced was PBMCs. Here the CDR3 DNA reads TGCGCCAGCAGCTTTACAGGGTTGGAGGAGCAGTACTTC. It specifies CASSFTGLEEQYF. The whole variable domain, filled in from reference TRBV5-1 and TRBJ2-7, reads KAGVTQTPRYLIKTRGQQVTLSCSPISGHRSVSWYQQTPGQGLQFLFEYFSETQRNKGNFPGRFSGRQFSNSRSEMNVSTLELGDSALYLCASSFTGLEEQYFGPGTRLTVT.